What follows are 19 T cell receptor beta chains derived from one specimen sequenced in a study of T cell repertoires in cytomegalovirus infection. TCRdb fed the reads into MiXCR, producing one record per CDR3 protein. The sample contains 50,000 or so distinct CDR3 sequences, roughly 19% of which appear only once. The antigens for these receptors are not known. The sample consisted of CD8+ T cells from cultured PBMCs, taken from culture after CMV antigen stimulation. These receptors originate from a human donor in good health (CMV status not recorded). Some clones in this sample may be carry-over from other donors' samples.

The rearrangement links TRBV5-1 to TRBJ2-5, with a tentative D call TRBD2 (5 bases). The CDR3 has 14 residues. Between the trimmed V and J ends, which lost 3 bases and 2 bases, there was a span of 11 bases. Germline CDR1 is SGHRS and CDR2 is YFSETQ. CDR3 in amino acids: CASSSGLLQETQYF. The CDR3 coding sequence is TGCGCCAGCAGCTCAGGACTGTTACAAGAGACCCAGTACTTC.

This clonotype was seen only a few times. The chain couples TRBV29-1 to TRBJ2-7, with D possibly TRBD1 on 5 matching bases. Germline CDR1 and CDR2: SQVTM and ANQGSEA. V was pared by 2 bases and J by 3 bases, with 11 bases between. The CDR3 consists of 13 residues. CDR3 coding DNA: TGCAGCGTTGAACAGGAAGGGGTCTACGAGCAGTACTTC. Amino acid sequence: CSVEQEGVYEQYF.

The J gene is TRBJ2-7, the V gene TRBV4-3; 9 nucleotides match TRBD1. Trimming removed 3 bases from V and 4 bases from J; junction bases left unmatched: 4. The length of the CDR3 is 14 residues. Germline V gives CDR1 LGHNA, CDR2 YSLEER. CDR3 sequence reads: CASSHNRGRYEQYF. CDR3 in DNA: TGCGCCAGCAGCCACAACAGGGGGCGGTACGAGCAGTACTTC.

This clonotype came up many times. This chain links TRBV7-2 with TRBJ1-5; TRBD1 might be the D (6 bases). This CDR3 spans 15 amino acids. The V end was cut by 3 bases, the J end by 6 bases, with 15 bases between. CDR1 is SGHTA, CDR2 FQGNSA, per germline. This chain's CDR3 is CASSLGDRQAQPQHF. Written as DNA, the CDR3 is TGTGCCAGCAGCTTGGGTGACAGGCAGGCTCAGCCCCAGCATTTT.

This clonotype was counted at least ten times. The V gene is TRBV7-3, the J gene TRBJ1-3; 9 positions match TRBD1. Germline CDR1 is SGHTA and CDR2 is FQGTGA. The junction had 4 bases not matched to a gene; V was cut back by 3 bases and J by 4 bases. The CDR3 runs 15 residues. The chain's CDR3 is CASSFGTGNGNTIYF. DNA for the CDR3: TGTGCCAGCAGCTTTGGGACAGGGAACGGAAACACCATATATTTT.

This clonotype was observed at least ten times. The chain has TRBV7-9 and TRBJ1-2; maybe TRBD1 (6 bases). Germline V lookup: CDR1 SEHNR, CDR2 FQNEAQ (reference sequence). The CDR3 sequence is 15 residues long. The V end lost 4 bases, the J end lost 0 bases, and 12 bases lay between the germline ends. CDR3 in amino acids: CASSSDRSANYGYTF. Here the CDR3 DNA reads TGTGCCAGCAGCTCCGACAGGTCAGCTAACTATGGCTACACCTTC. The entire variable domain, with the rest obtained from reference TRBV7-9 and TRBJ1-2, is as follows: DTGVSQNPRHKITKRGQNVTFRCDPISEHNRLYWYRQTLGQGPEFLTYFQNEAQLEKSRLLSDRFSAERPKGSFSTLEIQRTEQGDSAMYLCASSSDRSANYGYTFGSGTRLTVV.

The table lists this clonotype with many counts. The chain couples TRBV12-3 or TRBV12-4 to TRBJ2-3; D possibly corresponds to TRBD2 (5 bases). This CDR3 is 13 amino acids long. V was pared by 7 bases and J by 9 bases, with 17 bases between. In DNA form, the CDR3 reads TGTGCCAGCATCCCTGAGTCGGGGAGAACGCAGTATTTT. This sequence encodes CASIPESGRTQYF.

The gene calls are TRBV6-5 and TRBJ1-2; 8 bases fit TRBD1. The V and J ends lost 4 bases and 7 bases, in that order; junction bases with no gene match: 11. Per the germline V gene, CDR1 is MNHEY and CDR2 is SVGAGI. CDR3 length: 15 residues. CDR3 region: CASSFSTGADVGYTF. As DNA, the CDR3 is TGTGCCAGCAGTTTCTCGACAGGGGCAGATGTTGGCTACACCTTC.

The CDR3 region is CASSPGTGRRSYNEQFF. The CDR3 DNA reads TGCGCCAGCAGCCCGGGGACGGGCAGACGCTCCTACAATGAGCAGTTCTTC. The genes are TRBV5-1 and TRBJ2-1; D may be TRBD1 or TRBD2 (5 bases each). Per germline, CDR1 SGHRS and CDR2 YFSETQ. This CDR3 comprises 17 residues. Trimming took off 4 bases at V and 0 bases at J, with 17 bases between the two ends.

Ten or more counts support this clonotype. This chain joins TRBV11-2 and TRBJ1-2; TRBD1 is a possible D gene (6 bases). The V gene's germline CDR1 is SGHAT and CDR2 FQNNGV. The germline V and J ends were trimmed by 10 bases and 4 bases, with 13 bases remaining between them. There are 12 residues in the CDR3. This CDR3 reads CATKGGSYGYTF. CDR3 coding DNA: TGTGCCACGAAGGGGGGCTCCTATGGCTACACCTTC. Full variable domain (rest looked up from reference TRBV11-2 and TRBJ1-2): EAGVAQSPRYKIIEKRQSVAFWCNPISGHATLYWYQQILGQGPKLLIQFQNNGVVDDSQLPKDRFSAERLKGVDSTLKIQPAKLEDSAVYLCATKGGSYGYTFGSGTRLTVV.

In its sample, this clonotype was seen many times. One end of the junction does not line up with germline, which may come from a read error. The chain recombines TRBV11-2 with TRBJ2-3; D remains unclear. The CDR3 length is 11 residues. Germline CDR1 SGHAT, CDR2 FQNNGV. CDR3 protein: CASTLSDTQYF. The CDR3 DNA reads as TGTGCCAGCACCTTATCAGATACGCAGTATTTT.

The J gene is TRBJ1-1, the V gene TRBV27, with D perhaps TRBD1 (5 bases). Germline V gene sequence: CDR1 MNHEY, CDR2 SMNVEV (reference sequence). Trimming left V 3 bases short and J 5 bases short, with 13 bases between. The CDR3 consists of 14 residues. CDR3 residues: CASSLDVGATEAFF. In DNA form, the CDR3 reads TGTGCCAGCAGTTTGGATGTTGGGGCGACTGAAGCTTTCTTT.

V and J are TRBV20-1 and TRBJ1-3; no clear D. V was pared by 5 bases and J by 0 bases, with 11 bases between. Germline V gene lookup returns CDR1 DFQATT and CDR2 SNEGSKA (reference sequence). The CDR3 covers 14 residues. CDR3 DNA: TGCAGTGCTGAGACCGGCAGCTCTGGAAACACCATATATTTT. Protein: CSAETGSSGNTIYF.

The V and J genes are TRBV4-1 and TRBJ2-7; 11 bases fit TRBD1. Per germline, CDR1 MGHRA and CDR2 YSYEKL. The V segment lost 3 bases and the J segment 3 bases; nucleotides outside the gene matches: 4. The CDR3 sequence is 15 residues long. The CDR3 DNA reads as TGCGCCAGCAGCCACTCGGGACAGGGGGTCTACGAGCAGTACTTC. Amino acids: CASSHSGQGVYEQYF.

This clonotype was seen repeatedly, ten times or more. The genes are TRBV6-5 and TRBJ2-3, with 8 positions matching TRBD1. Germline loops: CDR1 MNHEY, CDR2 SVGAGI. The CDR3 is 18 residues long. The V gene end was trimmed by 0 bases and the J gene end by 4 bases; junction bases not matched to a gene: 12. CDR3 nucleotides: TGTGCCAGCAGTTACTCGTTAAACGGACAGGGAAAGCCAGATACGCAGTATTTT. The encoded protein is CASSYSLNGQGKPDTQYF.

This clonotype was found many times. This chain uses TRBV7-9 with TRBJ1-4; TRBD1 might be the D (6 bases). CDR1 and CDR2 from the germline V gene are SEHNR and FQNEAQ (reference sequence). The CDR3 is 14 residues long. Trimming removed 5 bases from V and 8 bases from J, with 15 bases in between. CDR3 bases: TGTGCCAGCAGCCGAGGGGGGGCAGAGGAAAAACTGTTTTTT. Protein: CASSRGGAEEKLFF.

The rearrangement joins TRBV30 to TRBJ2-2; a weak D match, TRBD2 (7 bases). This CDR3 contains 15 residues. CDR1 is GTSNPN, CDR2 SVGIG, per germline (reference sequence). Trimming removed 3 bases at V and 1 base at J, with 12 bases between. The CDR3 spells CAWSSGGMNTGELFF. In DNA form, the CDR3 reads TGTGCCTGGAGCTCGGGGGGCATGAACACCGGGGAGCTGTTTTTT.

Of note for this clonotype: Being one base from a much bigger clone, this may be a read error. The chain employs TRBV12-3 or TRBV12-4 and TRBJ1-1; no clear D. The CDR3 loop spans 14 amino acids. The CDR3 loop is CASSDTTPNTEAIF. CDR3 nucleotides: TGTGCCAGCAGTGATACGACACCTAACACTGAAGCTATCTTT.

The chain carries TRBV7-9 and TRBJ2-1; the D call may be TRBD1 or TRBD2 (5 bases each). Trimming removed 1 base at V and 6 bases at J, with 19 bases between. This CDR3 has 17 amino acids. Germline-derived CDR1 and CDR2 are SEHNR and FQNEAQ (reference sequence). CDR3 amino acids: CASSLVSDRYGTNEQFF. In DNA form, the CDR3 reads TGTGCCAGCAGCTTAGTATCCGACAGATACGGGACCAATGAGCAGTTCTTC.